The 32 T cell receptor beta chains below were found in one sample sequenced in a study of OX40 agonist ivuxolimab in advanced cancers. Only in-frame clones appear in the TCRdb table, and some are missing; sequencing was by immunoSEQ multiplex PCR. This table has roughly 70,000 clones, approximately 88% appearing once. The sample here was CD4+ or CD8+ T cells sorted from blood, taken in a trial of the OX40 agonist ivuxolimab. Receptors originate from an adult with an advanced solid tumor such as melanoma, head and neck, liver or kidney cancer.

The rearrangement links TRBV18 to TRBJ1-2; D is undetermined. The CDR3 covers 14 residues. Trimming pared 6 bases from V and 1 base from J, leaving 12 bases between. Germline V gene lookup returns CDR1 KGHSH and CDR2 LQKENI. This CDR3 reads CASSSSKLNYGYTF. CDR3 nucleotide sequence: TGTGCCAGCTCTTCCTCGAAACTTAACTATGGCTACACCTTC.

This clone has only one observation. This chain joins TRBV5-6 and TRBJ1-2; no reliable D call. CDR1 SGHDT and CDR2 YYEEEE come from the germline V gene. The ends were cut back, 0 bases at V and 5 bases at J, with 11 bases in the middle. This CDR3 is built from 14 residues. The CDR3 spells CASSLEGAYYGYTF. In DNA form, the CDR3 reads TGTGCCAGCAGCTTGGAGGGAGCGTATTATGGCTACACCTTC.

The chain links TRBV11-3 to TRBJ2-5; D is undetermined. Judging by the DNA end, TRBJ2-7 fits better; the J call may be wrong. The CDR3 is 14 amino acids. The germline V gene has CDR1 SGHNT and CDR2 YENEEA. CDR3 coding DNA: TGTGCCAGCAGCCCCGGCGGAAGCTCCTACGAGCAGTACTTC. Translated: CASSPGGSSYEQYF.

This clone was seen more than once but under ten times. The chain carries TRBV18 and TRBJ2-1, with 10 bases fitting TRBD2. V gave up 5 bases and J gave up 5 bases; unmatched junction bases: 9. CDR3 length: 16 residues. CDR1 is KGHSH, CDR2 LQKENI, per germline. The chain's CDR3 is CASSMSLAGADNEQFF. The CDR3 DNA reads TGTGCCAGCTCAATGTCCCTAGCGGGGGCTGACAATGAGCAGTTCTTC.

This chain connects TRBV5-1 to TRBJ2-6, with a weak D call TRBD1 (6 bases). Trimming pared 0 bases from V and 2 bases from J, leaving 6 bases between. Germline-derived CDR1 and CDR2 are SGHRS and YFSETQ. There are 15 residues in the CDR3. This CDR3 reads CASSLGGPGANVLTF. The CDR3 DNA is TGCGCCAGCAGCTTGGGGGGGCCTGGGGCCAACGTCCTGACTTTC.

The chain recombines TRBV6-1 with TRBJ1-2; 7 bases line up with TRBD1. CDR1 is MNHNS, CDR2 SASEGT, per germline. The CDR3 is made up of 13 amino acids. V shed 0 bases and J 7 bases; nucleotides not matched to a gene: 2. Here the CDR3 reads CASSEAQGFGYTF. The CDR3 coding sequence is TGTGCCAGCAGTGAAGCACAGGGGTTTGGCTACACCTTC.

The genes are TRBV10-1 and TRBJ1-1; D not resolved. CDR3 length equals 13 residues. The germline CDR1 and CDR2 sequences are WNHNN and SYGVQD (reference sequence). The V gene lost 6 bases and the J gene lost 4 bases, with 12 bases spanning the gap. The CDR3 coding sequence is TGCGCCAGCAGCCTGACGGAGGGCACTGAAGCTTTCTTT. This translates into CASSLTEGTEAFF.

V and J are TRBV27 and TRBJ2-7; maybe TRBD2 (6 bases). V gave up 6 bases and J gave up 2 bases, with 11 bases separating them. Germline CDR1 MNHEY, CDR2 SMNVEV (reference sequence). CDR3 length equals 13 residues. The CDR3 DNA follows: TGTGCCAGCAGCCCGCGGGGTACCTACGAGCAGTACTTC. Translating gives CASSPRGTYEQYF.

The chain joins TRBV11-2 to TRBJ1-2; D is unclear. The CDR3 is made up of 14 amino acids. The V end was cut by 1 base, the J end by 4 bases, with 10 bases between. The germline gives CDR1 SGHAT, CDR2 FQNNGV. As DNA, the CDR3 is TGTGCCAGCAGCTTAGGGACTGTTGGCTATGGCTACACCTTC. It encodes CASSLGTVGYGYTF.

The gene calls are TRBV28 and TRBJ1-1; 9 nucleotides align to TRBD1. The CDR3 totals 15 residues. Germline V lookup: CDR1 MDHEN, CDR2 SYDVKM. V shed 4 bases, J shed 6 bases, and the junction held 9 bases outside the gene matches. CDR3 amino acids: CASSSPTGGDAEAFF. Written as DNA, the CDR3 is TGTGCCAGCAGTTCCCCGACAGGGGGTGACGCTGAAGCTTTCTTT.

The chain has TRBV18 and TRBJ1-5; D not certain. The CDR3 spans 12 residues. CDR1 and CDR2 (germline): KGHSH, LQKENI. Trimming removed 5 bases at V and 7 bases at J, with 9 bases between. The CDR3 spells CASSNGWQPQHF. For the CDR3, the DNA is TGTGCCAGCTCAAACGGTTGGCAGCCCCAGCATTTT.

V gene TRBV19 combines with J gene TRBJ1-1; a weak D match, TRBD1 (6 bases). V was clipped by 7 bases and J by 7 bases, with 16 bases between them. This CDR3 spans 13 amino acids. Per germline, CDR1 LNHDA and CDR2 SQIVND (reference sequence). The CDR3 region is CASTWDTDYEAFF. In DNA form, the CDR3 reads TGTGCCAGTACCTGGGACACCGACTATGAAGCTTTCTTT.

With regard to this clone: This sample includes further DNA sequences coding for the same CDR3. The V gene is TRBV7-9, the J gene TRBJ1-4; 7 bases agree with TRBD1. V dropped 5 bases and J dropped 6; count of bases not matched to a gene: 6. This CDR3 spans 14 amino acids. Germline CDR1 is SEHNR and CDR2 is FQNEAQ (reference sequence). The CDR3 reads CASSPGGWDEKLFF. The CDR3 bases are TGTGCCAGCAGCCCAGGGGGTTGGGATGAAAAACTGTTTTTT.

The DNA for the CDR3 is TGTGCCAGTAGTAGGGACCGGACCTCCCGCGGGGACGAGCAGTACTTC. This translates into CASSRDRTSRGDEQYF. The chain is built from TRBV19 and TRBJ2-7, with TRBD2 as a possible D gene (6 bases). From germline, CDR1 is LNHDA and CDR2 SQIVND (reference sequence). The CDR3 totals 16 residues. The V gene lost 4 bases and the J gene lost 5 bases, with 21 bases spanning the gap.

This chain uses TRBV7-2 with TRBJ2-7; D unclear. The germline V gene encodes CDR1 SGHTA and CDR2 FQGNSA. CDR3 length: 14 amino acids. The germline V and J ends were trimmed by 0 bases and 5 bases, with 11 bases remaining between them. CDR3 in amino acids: CASSLALTAHEQYF. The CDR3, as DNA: TGTGCCAGCAGCTTAGCGCTTACAGCGCACGAGCAGTACTTC.

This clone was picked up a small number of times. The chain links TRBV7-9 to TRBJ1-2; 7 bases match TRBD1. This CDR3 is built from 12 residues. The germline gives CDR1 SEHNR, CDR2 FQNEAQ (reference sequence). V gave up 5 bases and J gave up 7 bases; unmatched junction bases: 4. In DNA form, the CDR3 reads TGTGCCAGCAGCGACAGGGTTATTGGCTACACCTTC. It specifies CASSDRVIGYTF.

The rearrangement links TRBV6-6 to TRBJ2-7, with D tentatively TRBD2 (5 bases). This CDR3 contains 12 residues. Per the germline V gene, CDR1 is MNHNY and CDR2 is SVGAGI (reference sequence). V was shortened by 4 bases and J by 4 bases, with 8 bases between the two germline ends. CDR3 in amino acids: CASSSPGYEQYF. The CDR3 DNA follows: TGTGCCAGCAGTTCACCGGGGTACGAGCAGTACTTC.

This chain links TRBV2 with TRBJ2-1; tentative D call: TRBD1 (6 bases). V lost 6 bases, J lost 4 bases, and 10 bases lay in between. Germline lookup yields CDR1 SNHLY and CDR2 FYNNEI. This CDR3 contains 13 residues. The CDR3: CASRADRYNEQFF. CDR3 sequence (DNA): TGTGCCAGCAGAGCGGACAGATACAATGAGCAGTTCTTC.

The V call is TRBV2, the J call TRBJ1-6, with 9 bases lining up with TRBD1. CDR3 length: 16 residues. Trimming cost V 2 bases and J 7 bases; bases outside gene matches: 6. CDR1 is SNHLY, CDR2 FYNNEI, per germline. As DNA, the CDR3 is TGTGCCAGCAGTGAAACTGCTGGACAGGGGAATTCACCCCTCCACTTT. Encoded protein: CASSETAGQGNSPLHF.

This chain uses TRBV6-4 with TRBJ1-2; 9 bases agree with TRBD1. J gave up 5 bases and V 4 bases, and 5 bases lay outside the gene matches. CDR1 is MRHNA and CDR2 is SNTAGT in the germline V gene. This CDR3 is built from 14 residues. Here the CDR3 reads CASSATGQGYGYTF. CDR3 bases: TGTGCCAGCAGTGCCACCGGACAGGGGTATGGCTACACCTTC.

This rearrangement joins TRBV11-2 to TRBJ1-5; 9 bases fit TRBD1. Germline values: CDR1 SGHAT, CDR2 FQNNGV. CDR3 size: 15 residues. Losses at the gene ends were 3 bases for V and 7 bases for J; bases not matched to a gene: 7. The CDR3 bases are TGTGCCAGCAGCTTTACGACAGGGGGAGAACAGCCCCAGCATTTT. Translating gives CASSFTTGGEQPQHF.

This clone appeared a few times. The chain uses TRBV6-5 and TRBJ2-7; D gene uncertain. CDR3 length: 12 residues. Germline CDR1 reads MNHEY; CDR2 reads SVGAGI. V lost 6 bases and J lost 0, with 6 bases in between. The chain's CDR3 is CASSQGSYEQYF. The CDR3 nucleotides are TGTGCCAGCAGCCAAGGCTCCTACGAGCAGTACTTC.

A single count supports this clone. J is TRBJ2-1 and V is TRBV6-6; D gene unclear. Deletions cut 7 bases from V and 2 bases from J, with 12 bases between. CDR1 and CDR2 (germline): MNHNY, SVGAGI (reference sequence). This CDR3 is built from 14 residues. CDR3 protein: CASTTLGPYNEQFF. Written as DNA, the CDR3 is TGTGCCAGCACCACCCTAGGGCCCTACAATGAGCAGTTCTTC.

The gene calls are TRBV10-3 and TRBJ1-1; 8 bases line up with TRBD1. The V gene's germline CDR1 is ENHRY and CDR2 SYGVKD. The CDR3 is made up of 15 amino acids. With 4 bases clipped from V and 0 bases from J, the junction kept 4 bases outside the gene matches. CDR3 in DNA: TGTGCCATCAGTGGTACAGGGGGGGTGAACACTGAAGCTTTCTTT. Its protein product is CAISGTGGVNTEAFF.

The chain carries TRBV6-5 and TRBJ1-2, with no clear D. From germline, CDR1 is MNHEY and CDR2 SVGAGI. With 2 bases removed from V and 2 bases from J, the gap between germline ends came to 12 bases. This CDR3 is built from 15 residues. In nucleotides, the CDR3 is TGTGCCAGCAGTTACGACGCCAGGAAAAACTATGGCTACACCTTC. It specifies CASSYDARKNYGYTF.

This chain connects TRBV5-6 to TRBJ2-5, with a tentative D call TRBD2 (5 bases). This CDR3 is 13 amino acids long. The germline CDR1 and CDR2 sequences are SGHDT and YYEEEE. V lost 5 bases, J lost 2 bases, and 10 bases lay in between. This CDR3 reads CASRGRGQETQYF. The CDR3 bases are TGTGCCAGCAGGGGGAGAGGACAAGAGACCCAGTACTTC.

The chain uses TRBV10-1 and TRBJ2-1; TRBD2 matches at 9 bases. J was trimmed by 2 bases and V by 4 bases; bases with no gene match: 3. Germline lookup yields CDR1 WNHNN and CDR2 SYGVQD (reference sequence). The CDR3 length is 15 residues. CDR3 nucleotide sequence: TGCGCCAGCAGTGGCCAGCGGGGGGCCTACAATGAGCAGTTCTTC. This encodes CASSGQRGAYNEQFF.

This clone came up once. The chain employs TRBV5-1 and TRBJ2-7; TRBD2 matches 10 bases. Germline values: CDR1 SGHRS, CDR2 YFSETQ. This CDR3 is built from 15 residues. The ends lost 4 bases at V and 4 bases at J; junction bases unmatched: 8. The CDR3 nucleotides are TGCGCCAGCAGCCCAAGCGGGGGGGCCTTGTACGAGCAGTACTTC. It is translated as CASSPSGGALYEQYF.

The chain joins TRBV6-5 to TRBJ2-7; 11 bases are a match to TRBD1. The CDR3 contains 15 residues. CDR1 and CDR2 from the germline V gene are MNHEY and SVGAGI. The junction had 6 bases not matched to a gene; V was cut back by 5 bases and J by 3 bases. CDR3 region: CASSLGQGAYYEQYF. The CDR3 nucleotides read TGTGCCAGCAGTCTCGGACAGGGGGCCTACTACGAGCAGTACTTC.

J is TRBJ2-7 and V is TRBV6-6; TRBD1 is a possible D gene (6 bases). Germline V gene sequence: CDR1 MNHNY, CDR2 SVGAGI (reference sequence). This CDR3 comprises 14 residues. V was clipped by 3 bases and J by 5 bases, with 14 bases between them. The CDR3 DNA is TGTGCCAGCAGTTATGAACAGGGTATCGACGAGCAGTACTTC. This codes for CASSYEQGIDEQYF.

This CDR3 reads CASSASSRRPQHF. For the CDR3, the DNA is TGTGCCAGCAGCGCCTCGTCCCGGAGACCCCAGCATTTT. The rearrangement links TRBV7-2 to TRBJ1-5; D remains ambiguous. The germline CDR1 and CDR2 sequences are SGHTA and FQGNSA. The V gene lost 5 bases and the J gene lost 10 bases, with 15 bases spanning the gap. CDR3 length equals 13 residues.

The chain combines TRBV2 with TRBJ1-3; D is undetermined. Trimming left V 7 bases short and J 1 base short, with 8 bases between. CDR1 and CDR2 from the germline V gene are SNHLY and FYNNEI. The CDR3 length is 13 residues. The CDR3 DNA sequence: TGTGCCAGCAAATCGGATTCTGGAAACACCATATATTTT. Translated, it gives CASKSDSGNTIYF.